This passage covers 7 T cell receptor beta chains from one sample sequenced in a study of glioma-infiltrating T cells. Amplification of TCR alpha and beta CDR3 regions from RNA used iRepertoire nested multiplex PCR. TCRdb re-called the multiplex PCR reads through MiXCR, storing one row per CDR3 protein. The sample has 160,000 or so distinct CDR3 sequences; around 40% are singletons. The sequenced sample was glioma tissue, nonneoplastic brain tissue, or PBMCs (not recorded which). The source of these receptors is a human donor with low-grade glioma or glioblastoma, undergoing nonglioma brain surgery, or in good health (not recorded which).

For this clonotype: A much more abundant neighbour one base away suggests this may be a read error. This rearrangement joins TRBV28 to TRBJ1-3; a weak D match, TRBD1 (5 bases). The germline V gene has CDR1 MDHEN and CDR2 SYDVKM. This CDR3 comprises 16 residues. As DNA, the CDR3 is TGTGCCTGCAGTCCACCAAGGGGCTGGAGCGGAAACACCATATATTTT. Amino acid sequence: CACSPPRGWSGNTIYF.

The table lists this clonotype with many counts. V and J are TRBV7-2 and TRBJ2-3, with 13 nucleotides matching TRBD2. The J segment lost 3 bases and the V segment lost 5 bases, leaving 8 bases of the junction unmatched. The CDR3 sequence is 17 residues long. Germline CDR1 reads SGHTA; CDR2 reads FQGNSA. CDR3 coding DNA: TGTGCCAGCAGCGCCCGGACTAGCGGGAGTTCTACAGATACGCAGTATTTT. Its translation: CASSARTSGSSTDTQYF.

The chain employs TRBV20-1 and TRBJ2-3; 8 nucleotides align to TRBD2. This CDR3 region has 17 residues. J gave up 1 base and V 6 bases, and 15 bases lay outside the gene matches. From germline, CDR1 is DFQATT and CDR2 SNEGSKA (reference sequence). The CDR3 protein is CSAHCTSGPTRTDTQYF. In DNA form, the CDR3 reads TGCAGTGCCCATTGTACTAGCGGCCCCACCCGCACAGATACGCAGTATTTT.

This clonotype was observed many times. This chain links TRBV6-1 with TRBJ2-5; D is possibly TRBD1 or TRBD2 (6 bases each). This CDR3 is 15 amino acids long. Germline V lookup: CDR1 MNHNS, CDR2 SASEGT. Deletions cut 8 bases from V and 5 bases from J, with 21 bases between. In DNA, the CDR3 is TGTGCCAGCCGAAGGGACAACCTAGCGTCGGAGACCCAGTACTTC. It yields the protein CASRRDNLASETQYF.

J is TRBJ1-2 and V is TRBV12-3 or TRBV12-4, with a tentative D call TRBD1 (5 bases). Deletions cut 6 bases from V and 8 bases from J, with 19 bases between. The CDR3 has 14 amino acids. CDR3: CASSLTGPQRGYTF. Written as DNA, the CDR3 is TGTGCCAGCAGCCTTACGGGACCCCAACGGGGCTACACCTTC.

This clonotype was found many times. The chain recombines TRBV20-1 with TRBJ2-2; D is undetermined. The CDR3 consists of 13 residues. Germline V gives CDR1 DFQATT, CDR2 SNEGSKA (reference sequence). The V end lost 6 bases, the J end lost 2 bases, and 10 bases lay between the germline ends. This chain's CDR3 is CSATGPNTGELFF. The CDR3 DNA is TGCAGTGCAACCGGTCCCAACACCGGGGAGCTGTTTTTT.

On this clonotype: This clone may be a read error of a much larger clone one base away. The V call is TRBV2, the J call TRBJ2-2, with 8 bases matching TRBD1. The germline gives CDR1 SNHLY, CDR2 FYNNEI. This CDR3 has 13 amino acids. The CDR3 spells CVSIRQGTGELFF. CDR3 bases: TGTGTCAGCATTAGACAGGGGACCGGGGAGCTGTTTTTT.